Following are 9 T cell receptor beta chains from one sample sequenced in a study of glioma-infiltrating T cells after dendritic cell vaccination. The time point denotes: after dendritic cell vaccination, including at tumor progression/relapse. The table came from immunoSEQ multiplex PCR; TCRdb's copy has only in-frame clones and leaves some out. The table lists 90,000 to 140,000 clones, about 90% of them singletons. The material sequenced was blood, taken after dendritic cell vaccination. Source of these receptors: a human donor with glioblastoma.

The CDR3 DNA sequence: TGCGCCAGCAGCCCACAGGGATTGGTCGAGCAGTACTTC. Its protein product is CASSPQGLVEQYF. This rearrangement joins TRBV5-1 to TRBJ2-7; perhaps TRBD1 as D (6 bases). The germline V gene encodes CDR1 SGHRS and CDR2 YFSETQ. This CDR3 spans 13 amino acids. The V end lost 4 bases, the J end lost 6 bases, and 14 bases lay between the germline ends.

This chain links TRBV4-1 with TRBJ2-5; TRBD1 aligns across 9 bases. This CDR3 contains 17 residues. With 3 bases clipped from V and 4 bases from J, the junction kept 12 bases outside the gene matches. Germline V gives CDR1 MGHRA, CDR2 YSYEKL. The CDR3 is CASSHASPGQGGETQYF. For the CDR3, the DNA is TGCGCCAGCAGCCACGCGTCCCCGGGACAGGGAGGAGAGACCCAGTACTTC.

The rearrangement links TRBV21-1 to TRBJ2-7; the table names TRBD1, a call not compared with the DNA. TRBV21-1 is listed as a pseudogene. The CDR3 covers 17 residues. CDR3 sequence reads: CASSKDLGRLSSYEQYF. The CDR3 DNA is TGTGCCAGCAGCAAAGACCTCGGCAGGCTAAGCTCCTACGAGCAGTACTTC.

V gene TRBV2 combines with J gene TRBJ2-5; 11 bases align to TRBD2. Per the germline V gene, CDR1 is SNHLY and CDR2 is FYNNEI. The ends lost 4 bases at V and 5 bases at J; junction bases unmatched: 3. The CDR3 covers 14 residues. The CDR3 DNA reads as TGTGCCAGCAGTGTAGCGGGGGGGCGGGAGACCCAGTACTTC. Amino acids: CASSVAGGRETQYF.

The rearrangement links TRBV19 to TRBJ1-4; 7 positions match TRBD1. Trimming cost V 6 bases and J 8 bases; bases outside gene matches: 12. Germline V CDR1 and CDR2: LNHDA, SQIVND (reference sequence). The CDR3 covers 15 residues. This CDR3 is CASRGIGQGEEKLFF. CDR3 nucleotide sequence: TGTGCCAGTAGGGGGATCGGCCAGGGGGAAGAAAAACTGTTTTTT. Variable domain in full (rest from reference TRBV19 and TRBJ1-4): DGGITQSPKYLFRKEGQNVTLSCEQNLNHDAMYWYRQDPGQGLRLIYYSQIVNDFQKGDIAEGYSVSREKKESFPLTVTSAQKNPTAFYLCASRGIGQGEEKLFFGSGTQLSVL.

The CDR3 region is CASSIPGGTTDTQYF. The DNA of the CDR3 is TGTGCCAGTAGTATCCCCGGCGGGACCACAGATACGCAGTATTTT. The chain is built from TRBV19 and TRBJ2-3, with D maybe TRBD2 (6 bases). From germline, CDR1 is LNHDA and CDR2 SQIVND (reference sequence). This CDR3 contains 15 residues. With 3 bases removed from V and 2 bases from J, the gap between germline ends came to 12 bases. The variable domain in full, completed from reference TRBV19 and TRBJ2-3, reads DGGITQSPKYLFRKEGQNVTLSCEQNLNHDAMYWYRQDPGQGLRLIYYSQIVNDFQKGDIAEGYSVSREKKESFPLTVTSAQKNPTAFYLCASSIPGGTTDTQYFGPGTRLTVL.

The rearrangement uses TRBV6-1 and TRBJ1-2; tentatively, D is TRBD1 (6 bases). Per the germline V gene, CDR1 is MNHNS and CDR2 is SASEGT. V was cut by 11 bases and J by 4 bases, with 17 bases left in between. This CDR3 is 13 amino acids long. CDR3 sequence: CAGFTGGSYGYTF. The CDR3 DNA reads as TGTGCCGGATTCACGGGGGGCTCCTATGGCTACACCTTC.

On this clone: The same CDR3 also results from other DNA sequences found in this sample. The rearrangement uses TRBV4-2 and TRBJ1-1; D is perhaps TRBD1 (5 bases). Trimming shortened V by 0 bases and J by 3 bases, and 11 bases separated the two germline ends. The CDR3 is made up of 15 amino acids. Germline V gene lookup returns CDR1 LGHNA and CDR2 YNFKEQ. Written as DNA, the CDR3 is TGTGCCAGCAGCCAAGATCGCCAGGGCGACACTGAAGCTTTCTTT. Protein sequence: CASSQDRQGDTEAFF.

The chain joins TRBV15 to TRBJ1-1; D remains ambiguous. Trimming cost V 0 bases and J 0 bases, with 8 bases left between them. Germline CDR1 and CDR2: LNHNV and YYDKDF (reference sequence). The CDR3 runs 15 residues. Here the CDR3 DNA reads TGTGCCACCAGCAGAGACGCAGCGATGAACACTGAAGCTTTCTTT. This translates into CATSRDAAMNTEAFF.